A selection of T cell receptor beta chains follows, all from one sample in a study of cytomegalovirus exposure and HLA in healthy donors. TCRdb keeps only in-frame clones here, not all; method: immunoSEQ multiplex PCR. The data hold about 130,000 clones, with about 80% observed a single time. Sample: PBMCs. The receptor set was obtained from a boy between 2 and 10 years old in good health and CMV-seronegative. Both conserved end residues are part of each CDR3. The order of the fields is V gene, D gene, clone size, J gene, CDR3 protein, CDR3 DNA. D genes are given only for firm matches. The size field is filled for only some rows; it gives once, few, many or a size class.

TRBV7-3	.	.	TRBJ2-5	CASSFIPGETQYF	TGTGCCAGCAGCTTTATCCCGGGGGAGACCCAGTACTTC
TRBV2	TRBD2	.	TRBJ2-1	CASSGTSGGSVNEQFF	TGTGCCAGCAGTGGGACTAGCGGGGGGTCCGTCAATGAGCAGTTCTTC
TRBV6-6	.	.	TRBJ1-5	CASSYDFRGRNQPQHF	TGTGCCAGCAGTTATGACTTCAGGGGTAGGAATCAGCCCCAGCATTTT
TRBV18	TRBD1	.	TRBJ1-5	CASSLSTGVGNQPQHF	TGTGCCAGCTCACTATCGACAGGGGTCGGCAATCAGCCCCAGCATTTT
TRBV9	.	.	TRBJ1-1	CASSTRPWEGGNTEAFF	TGTGCCAGCAGCACCCGCCCTTGGGAGGGTGGGAACACTGAAGCTTTCTTT
TRBV2	TRBD2	.	TRBJ2-3	CASSVGASGGAGTQYF	TGTGCCAGCAGTGTTGGGGCTAGCGGGGGGGCCGGTACGCAGTATTTT
TRBV6-5	.	.	TRBJ2-2	CASSSGETGELFF	TGTGCCAGCAGTTCGGGAGAAACCGGGGAGCTGTTTTTT
TRBV4-3	TRBD2	few	TRBJ2-6	CASSQEREAVLTF	TGCGCCAGCAGCCAAGAACGGGAGGCGGTCCTGACTTTC
TRBV9	TRBD1	.	TRBJ1-2	CASSVSGTGIGYTF	TGTGCCAGCAGCGTATCCGGGACAGGGATTGGCTACACCTTC
TRBV6-5	TRBD1	.	TRBJ1-5	CASRRDRNQPQHF	TGTGCCAGCAGACGGGACAGGAATCAGCCCCAGCATTTT
TRBV5-5	TRBD1	.	TRBJ2-1	CASSLSGGNEQFF	TGTGCCAGCAGCTTATCAGGGGGTAATGAGCAGTTCTTC
TRBV30	.	.	TRBJ1-2	CAWSVRIFGGGYGYTF	TGTGCCTGGAGTGTACGGATATTTGGGGGCGGCTATGGCTACACCTTC
TRBV6-5	TRBD2	.	TRBJ2-1	CASSAGGPRYNEQFF	TGTGCCAGCAGCGCGGGGGGGCCTAGGTACAATGAGCAGTTCTTC
TRBV19	TRBD2	once	TRBJ2-2	CASRTGLAGVGGELFF	TGTGCCAGTAGGACGGGACTAGCGGGAGTTGGCGGGGAGCTGTTTTTT